This T cell receptor beta chain was obtained from a study of T-cell reconstitution after alpha-beta-depleted transplantation in children. This clonotype came up many times. Unique molecular identifiers were incorporated during preparation of the TCRbeta library. TCRdb processed the PCR reads anew with MiXCR; each CDR3 protein has one entry. The profile shows around 250,000 distinct CDR3 sequences, 9.9% of them singletons. The germline V and J ends were trimmed by 0 bases and 4 bases, with 12 bases remaining between them. The germline V gene encodes CDR1 DFQATT and CDR2 SNEGSKA (reference sequence). The CDR3 consists of 14 residues.

This sample comprised PBMCs from the stem cell graft donor, obtained from the stem cell graft. This sequence joins TRBV20-1 and TRBJ2-5; TRBD2 might be the D (6 bases). This clonotype was obtained from a human donor who donated a stem cell graft to a child with SCID. CDR3 bases: TGCAGTGCTAGAGATGACGGCGGGGTAGAGACCCAGTACTTC. Translating gives CSARDDGGVETQYF.